In its sample, the clone carrying this T cell receptor (beta chain) was seen a few times. The antigen is not known. These data belong to a study of cytomegalovirus exposure and HLA in healthy donors. Study overall: Researchers found that around 80% of around 400 genotyped donors fell within the Caucasian-associated ancestry cluster. Study-level points and caveats: Later genetic work tied a missense DCLRE1C variant to beta-chain V and J trimming. Sequencing depth across donors, presence/absence analyses assumed, was roughly uniform.

Germline V gene sequence: CDR1 SGHRS, CDR2 YFSETQ. V was pared by 4 bases and J by 3 bases, with 12 bases of the junction left unmatched. CDR3 length: 16 residues. 60 Vbeta and 13 Jbeta primers were used in PCR. Original methodology: The authors later counted roughly 87 million unique TCR beta chains, 9.5 million to 11 million of them shared. TCRdb keeps only in-frame clones here, not all; method: immunoSEQ multiplex PCR. V and J calls and clone size follow that table, whereas D and trimming were derived from the DNA. The table records around 64,000 clones, 65% to 80% of them present only once. This TCR derives from a man aged 30-40 years in good health and CMV-seropositive. The rearrangement links TRBV5-1 to TRBJ2-7, with 8 bases matching TRBD1. The sequencing sample was made of PBMCs. This chain's CDR3 is CASSPEVDREFYEQYF. CDR3 DNA sequence: TGCGCCAGCAGCCCTGAAGTGGACAGGGAGTTCTACGAGCAGTACTTC.